Listed below are T cell receptor beta chains from one sample, sequenced in a study of cytomegalovirus exposure and HLA in healthy donors. Profiled with immunoSEQ multiplex PCR; TCRdb holds only in-frame clones, not every one. The profile shows some 170,000 clones, 85% of them singletons. The sequenced material came from PBMCs. These receptors all come from a young man in good health and CMV-seropositive. Both conserved end residues are trimmed from each CDR3.

V	J	CDR3
TRBV9	TRBJ2-3	ASSVEIAGGYTDTQY
TRBV2	TRBJ1-1	ASSRRGQGARGTEAF
TRBV6-5	TRBJ2-3	ASSYSSDTQY
TRBV6-5	TRBJ1-6	ASSYPRGGENSPLH
TRBV5-1	TRBJ1-2	ASSLIQLGTGPIYGYT
TRBV4-3	TRBJ2-3	ASSQDPAGRGTDTQY
TRBV27	TRBJ2-1	ASSSVQRGFRVMF
TRBV27	TRBJ1-1	ASSLSGWGVNTEAF
TRBV9	TRBJ1-1	ASSVLGADTEAF
TRBV4-2	TRBJ2-3	ASSQDASGGAGADTQY
TRBV5-1	TRBJ2-3	ASSFGYGGGTDTQY
TRBV2	TRBJ2-1	ASSPFTGTYNEQF
TRBV29-1	TRBJ2-2	SVEEEQGNTGELF
TRBV4-3	TRBJ1-5	ASSQDSRGYNQPQH
TRBV10-3	TRBJ1-1	AISEFRENTEAF
TRBV5-5	TRBJ2-7	ASSPGTGGLSYEQY
TRBV4-1	TRBJ2-1	ASSQVGTAYNEQF
TRBV18	TRBJ2-6	ASSPSVGGDSGANVLT
TRBV11-2	TRBJ2-7	ASSLVADSYEQY
TRBV19	TRBJ1-4	ASSPGTGGTPEKLF
TRBV6-5	TRBJ2-7	ASSPGVFYEQY
TRBV6-4	TRBJ2-3	ASSDSTSGGDTQY